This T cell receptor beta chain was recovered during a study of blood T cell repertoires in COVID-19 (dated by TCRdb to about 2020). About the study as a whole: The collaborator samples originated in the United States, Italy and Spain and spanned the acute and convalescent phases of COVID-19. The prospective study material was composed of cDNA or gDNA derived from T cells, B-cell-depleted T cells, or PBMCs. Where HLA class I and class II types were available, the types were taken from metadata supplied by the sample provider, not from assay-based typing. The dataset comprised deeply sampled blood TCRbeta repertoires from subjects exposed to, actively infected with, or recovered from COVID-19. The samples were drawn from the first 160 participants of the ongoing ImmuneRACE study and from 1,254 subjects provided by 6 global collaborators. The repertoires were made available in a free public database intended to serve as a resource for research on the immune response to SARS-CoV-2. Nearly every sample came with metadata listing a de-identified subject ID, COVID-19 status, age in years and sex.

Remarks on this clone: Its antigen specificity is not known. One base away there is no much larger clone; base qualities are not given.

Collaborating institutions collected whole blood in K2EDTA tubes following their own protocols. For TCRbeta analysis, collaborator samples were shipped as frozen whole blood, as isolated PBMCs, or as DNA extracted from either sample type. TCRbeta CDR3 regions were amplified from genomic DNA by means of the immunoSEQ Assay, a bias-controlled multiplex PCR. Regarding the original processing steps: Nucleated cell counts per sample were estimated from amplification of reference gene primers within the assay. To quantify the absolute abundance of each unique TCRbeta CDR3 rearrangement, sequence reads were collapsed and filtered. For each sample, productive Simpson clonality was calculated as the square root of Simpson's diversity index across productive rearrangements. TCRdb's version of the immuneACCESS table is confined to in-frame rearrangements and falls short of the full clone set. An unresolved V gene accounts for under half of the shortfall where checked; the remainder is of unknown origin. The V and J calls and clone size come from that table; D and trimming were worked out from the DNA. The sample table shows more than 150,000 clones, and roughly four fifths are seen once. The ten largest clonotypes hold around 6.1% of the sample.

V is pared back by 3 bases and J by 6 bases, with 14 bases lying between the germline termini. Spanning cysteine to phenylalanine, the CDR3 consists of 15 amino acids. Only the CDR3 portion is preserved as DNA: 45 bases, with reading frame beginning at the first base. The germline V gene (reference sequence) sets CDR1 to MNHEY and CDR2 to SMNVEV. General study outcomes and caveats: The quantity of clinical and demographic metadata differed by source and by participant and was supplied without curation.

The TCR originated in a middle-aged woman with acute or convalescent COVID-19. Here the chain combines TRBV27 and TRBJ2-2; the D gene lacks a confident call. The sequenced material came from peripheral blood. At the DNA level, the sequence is TGTGCCAGCAGTTTGATAGCTCCTGGGTCCGGGGAGCTGTTTTTT. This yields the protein CASSLIAPGSGELFF.